This TCR beta chain was recorded in a study of shared clonotypes between healthy human individuals. At the level of the study: Per donor, CD8 memory used one plate, CD8 naive used two, CD4 memory used three and CD4 naive used three. Findings of the study overall: The authors sampled blood alone, and tissue repertoires likely differ.

A remark on this clone: What it binds is not known.

Here immunoSEQ multiplex PCR was the method, and the copy in TCRdb shows in-frame clones only, minus some. The table records hundreds of thousands of clones, roughly 95% of them present only once. The CDR3 contains 13 residues. CDR1 and CDR2 (germline): PRHDT, FYEKMQ (reference sequence). The V and J ends lost 3 bases and 2 bases respectively, with 7 bases between them. Naivety among CD8 cells was defined by CD45RO negativity and positive CCR7 selection, thereby excluding terminally differentiated effector memory CD45RA+ cells. Donors were healthy HIV-negative adults without recently reported acute infections or vaccinations.

The sequence was collected from a woman in her twenties or thirties in good health. This rearrangement joins TRBV13 to TRBJ2-5, with D maybe TRBD2 (5 bases). Input material: naive CD8+ T cells sorted from blood. CDR3 nucleotide sequence: TGTGCCAGCAGCTTGAGCGGACAAGAGACCCAGTACTTC. Its protein is CASSLSGQETQYF.